This paragraph covers one T cell receptor (beta chain) sequence. This specimen comes from a study of blood T cell repertoires in COVID-19. CDR3 size: 15 residues. Per germline, CDR1 MDHEN and CDR2 SYDVKM. V shed 5 bases, J shed 4 bases, and the junction held 11 bases outside the gene matches. In the study's own analysis: Reference gene primer amplification gave estimated nucleated cell counts. Clones were sequenced by immunoSEQ multiplex PCR, and TCRdb holds only the in-frame ones, with some missing. V, J and clone size were drawn from that table, and D and trimming were deduced from the DNA. Counted here are about 200,000 clones, roughly 90% occurring once; the ten biggest clones make up around 17%. In Seattle, patients joined the study during active infection and were tracked longitudinally.

Material for sequencing was peripheral blood. The sequence was collected from a middle-aged man with COVID-19, enrolled during active disease. V and J are TRBV28 and TRBJ2-7, with TRBD2 matching over 7 bases. The CDR3 DNA follows: TGTGCCAGCAGTGTCGCGGGGGAAAGGGCATACGAGCAGTACTTC. Encoded protein: CASSVAGERAYEQYF.